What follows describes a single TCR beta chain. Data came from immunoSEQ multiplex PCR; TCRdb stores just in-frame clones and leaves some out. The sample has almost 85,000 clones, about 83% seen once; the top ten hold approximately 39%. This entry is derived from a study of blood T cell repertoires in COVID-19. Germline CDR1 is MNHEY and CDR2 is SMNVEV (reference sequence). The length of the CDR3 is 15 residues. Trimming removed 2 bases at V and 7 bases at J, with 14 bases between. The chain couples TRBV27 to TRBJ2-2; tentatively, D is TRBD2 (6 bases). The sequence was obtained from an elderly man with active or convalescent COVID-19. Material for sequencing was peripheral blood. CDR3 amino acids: CASSLRRGKDGELFF. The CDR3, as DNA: TGTGCCAGCAGTTTACGGAGGGGAAAGGACGGGGAGCTGTTTTTT.